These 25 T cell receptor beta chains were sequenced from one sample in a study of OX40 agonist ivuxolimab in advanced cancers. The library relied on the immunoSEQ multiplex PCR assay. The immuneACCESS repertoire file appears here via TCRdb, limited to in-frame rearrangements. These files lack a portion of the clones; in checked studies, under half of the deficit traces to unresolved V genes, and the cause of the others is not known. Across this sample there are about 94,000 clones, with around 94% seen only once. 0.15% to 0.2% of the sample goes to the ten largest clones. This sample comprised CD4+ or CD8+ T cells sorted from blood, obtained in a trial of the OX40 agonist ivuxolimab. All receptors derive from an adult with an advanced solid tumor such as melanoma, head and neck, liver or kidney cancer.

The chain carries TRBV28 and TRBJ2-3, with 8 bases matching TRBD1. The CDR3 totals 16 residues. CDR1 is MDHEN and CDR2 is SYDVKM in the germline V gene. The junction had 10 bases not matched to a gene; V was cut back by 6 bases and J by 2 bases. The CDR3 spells CASSGADRASTDTQYF. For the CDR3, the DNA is TGTGCCAGCAGCGGCGCGGACAGGGCGTCCACAGATACGCAGTATTTT.

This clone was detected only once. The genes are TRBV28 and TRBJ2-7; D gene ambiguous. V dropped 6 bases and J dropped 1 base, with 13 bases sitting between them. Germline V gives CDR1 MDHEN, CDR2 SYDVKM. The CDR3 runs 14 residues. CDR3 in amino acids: CASRSDTASYEQYF. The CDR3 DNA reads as TGTGCCAGCAGATCCGACACGGCATCCTACGAGCAGTACTTC.

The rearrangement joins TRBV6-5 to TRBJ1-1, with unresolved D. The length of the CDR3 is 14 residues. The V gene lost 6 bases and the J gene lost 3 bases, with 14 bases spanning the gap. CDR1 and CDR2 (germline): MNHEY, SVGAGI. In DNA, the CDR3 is TGTGCCAGCAGCGGACGCCTAGTACACACTGAAGCTTTCTTT. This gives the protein CASSGRLVHTEAFF.

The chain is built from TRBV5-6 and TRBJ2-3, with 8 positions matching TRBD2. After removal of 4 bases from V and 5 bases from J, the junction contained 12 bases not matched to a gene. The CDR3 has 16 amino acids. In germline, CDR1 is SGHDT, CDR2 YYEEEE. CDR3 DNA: TGTGCCAGCAGCACGTCTGGGAGCGGGGGTATAGATACGCAGTATTTT. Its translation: CASSTSGSGGIDTQYF.

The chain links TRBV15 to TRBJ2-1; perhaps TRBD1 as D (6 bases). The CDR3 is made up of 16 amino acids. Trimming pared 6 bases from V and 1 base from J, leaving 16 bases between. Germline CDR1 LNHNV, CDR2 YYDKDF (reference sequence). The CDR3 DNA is TGTGCCACCAGATCCCTAGGGGGTGGGTCCTACAATGAGCAGTTCTTC. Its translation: CATRSLGGGSYNEQFF.

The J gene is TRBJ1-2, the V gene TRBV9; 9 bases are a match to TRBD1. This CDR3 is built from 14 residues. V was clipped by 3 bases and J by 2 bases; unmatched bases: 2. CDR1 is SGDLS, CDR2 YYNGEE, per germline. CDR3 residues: CASSGGQGNYGYTF. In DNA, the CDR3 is TGTGCCAGCAGCGGGGGACAGGGAAACTATGGCTACACCTTC.

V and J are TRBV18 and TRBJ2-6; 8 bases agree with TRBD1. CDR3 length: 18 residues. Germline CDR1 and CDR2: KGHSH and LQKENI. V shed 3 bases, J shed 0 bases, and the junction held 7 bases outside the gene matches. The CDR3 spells CASSPRQGTNSGANVLTF. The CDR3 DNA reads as TGTGCCAGCTCACCCCGACAGGGGACCAACTCTGGGGCCAACGTCCTGACTTTC.

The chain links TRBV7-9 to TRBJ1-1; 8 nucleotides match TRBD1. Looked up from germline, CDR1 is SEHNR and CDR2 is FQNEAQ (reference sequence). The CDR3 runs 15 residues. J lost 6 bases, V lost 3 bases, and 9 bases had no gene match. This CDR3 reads CASSLDRVRSAEAFF. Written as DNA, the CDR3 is TGTGCCAGCAGCTTGGACAGGGTCAGGTCGGCTGAAGCTTTCTTT.

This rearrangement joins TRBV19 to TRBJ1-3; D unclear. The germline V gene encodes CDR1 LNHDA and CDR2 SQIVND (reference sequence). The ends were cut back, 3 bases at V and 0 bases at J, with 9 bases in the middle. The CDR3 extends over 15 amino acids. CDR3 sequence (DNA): TGTGCCAGTAGTATGGGCCAGAACTCTGGAAACACCATATATTTT. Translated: CASSMGQNSGNTIYF.

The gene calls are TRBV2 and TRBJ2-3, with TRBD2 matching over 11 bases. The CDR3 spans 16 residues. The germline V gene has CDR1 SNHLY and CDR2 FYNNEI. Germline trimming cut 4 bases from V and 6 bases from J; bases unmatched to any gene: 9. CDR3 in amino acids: CASSAPSGRPGDTQYF. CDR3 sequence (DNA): TGTGCCAGCAGTGCCCCTAGCGGGAGGCCGGGGGATACGCAGTATTTT.

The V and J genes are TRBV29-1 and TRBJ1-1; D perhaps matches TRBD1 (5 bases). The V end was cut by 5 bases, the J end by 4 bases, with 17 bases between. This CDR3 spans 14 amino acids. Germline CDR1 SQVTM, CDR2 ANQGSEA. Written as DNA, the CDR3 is TGCAGCGTTCGGACCTTTGGGGCAAGCACTGAAGCTTTCTTT. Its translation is CSVRTFGASTEAFF.

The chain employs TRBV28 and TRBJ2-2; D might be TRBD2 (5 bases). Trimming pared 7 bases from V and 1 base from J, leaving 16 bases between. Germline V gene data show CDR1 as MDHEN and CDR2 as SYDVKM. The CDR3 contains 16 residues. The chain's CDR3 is CASTAVGEKNTGELFF. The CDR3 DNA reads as TGTGCCAGCACCGCGGTGGGAGAAAAGAACACCGGGGAGCTGTTTTTT.

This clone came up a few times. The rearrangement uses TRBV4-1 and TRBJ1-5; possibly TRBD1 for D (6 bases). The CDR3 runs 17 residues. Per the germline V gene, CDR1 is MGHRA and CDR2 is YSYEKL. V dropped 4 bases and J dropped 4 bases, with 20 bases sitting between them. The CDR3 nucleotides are TGCGCCAGCAGCCGCAGGTGGAGGGGGTTTGAGAATCAGCCCCAGCATTTT. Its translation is CASSRRWRGFENQPQHF.

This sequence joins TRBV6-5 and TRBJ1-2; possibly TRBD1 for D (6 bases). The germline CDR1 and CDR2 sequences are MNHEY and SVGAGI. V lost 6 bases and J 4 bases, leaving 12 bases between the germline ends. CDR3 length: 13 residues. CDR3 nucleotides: TGTGCCAGCAGAGACAGCAGGGGCTATGGCTACACCTTC. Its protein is CASRDSRGYGYTF.

The CDR3 sequence: CASRTGASNLYGYTF. The CDR3, as DNA: TGTGCCAGCAGGACAGGGGCCTCGAACCTCTATGGCTACACCTTC. This sequence joins TRBV6-1 and TRBJ1-2, with 8 bases fitting TRBD1. The CDR3 extends over 15 amino acids. V shed 6 bases and J 4 bases; nucleotides not matched to a gene: 10. Germline V gives CDR1 MNHNS, CDR2 SASEGT.

The CDR3 sequence is CSARTNNEQFF. CDR3 sequence (DNA): TGCAGTGCTAGGACTAACAATGAGCAGTTCTTC. The V gene is TRBV20-1, the J gene TRBJ2-1; D is perhaps TRBD2 (5 bases). CDR3 length: 11 amino acids. The V and J ends lost 3 bases and 5 bases respectively, with 5 bases between them. The germline gives CDR1 DFQATT, CDR2 SNEGSKA (reference sequence).

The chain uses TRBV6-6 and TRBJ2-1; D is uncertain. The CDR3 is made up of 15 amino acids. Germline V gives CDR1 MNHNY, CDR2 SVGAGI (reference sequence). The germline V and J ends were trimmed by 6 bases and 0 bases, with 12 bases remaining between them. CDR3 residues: CASSGYGASYNEQFF. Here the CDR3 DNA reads TGTGCCAGCAGCGGTTACGGCGCCTCCTACAATGAGCAGTTCTTC.

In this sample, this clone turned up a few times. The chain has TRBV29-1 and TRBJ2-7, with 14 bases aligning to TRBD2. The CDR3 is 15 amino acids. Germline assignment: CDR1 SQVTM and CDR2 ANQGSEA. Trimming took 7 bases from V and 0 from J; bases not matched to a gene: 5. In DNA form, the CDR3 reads TGCAGCGCCTCCGGGACTAGCGGGAGCTCCTACGAGCAGTACTTC. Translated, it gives CSASGTSGSSYEQYF.

CDR3 DNA: TGTGCCAGCAGCGAGGGAACCTTGGGCCGGAGCACAGATACGCAGTATTTT. Amino acids: CASSEGTLGRSTDTQYF. This chain connects TRBV7-8 to TRBJ2-3; weak D call: TRBD2 (5 bases). The CDR3 length is 17 residues. Trimming removed 5 bases at V and 0 bases at J, with 18 bases between. From germline, CDR1 is SGHVS and CDR2 FQNEAQ.

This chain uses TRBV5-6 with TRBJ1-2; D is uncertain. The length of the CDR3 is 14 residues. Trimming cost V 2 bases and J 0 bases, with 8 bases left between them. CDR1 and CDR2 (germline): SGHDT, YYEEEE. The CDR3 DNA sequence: TGTGCCAGCAGCTTAGGAGGGTCTAACTATGGCTACACCTTC. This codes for CASSLGGSNYGYTF.

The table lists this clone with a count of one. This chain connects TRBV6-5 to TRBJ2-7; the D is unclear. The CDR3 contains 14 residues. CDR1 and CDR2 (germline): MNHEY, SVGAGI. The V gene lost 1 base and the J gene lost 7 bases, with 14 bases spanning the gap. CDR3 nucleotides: TGTGCCAGCAGTTACTACGGCCCGGCCTGGGAGCAGTACTTC. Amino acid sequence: CASSYYGPAWEQYF.

The CDR3: CASRRGQLMNTEAFF. The CDR3 nucleotides read TGTGCCAGCAGGAGGGGACAGCTCATGAACACTGAAGCTTTCTTT. J is TRBJ1-1 and V is TRBV6-5; 7 bases are shared with TRBD1. This CDR3 region has 15 residues. The V segment lost 6 bases and the J segment 0 bases; nucleotides outside the gene matches: 7. Germline V gene sequence: CDR1 MNHEY, CDR2 SVGAGI.

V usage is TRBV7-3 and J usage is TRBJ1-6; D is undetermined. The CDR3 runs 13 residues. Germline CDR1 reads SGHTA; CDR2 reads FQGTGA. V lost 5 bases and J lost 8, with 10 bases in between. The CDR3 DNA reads TGTGCCAGCAGCCTCTATCGGGATTCACCCCTCCACTTT. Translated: CASSLYRDSPLHF.

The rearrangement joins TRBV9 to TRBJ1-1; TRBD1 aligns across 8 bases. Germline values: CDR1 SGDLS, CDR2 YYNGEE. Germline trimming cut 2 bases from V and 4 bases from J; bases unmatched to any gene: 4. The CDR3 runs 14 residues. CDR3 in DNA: TGTGCCAGCAGCGTTGGGACAGGAGGCACTGAAGCTTTCTTT. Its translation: CASSVGTGGTEAFF.

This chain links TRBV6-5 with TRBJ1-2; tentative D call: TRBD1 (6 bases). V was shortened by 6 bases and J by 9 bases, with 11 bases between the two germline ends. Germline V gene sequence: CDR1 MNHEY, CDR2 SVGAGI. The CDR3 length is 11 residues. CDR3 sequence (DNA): TGTGCCAGCAGGACCCGGGACAGCTACACCTTC. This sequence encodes CASRTRDSYTF.